A selection of T cell receptor beta chains follows, all from one sample in a study of shared clonotypes between healthy human individuals. Assay used: immunoSEQ multiplex PCR; TCRdb lists only in-frame clones, some missing. The table has approximately 2.1 million clones, 85% to 95% seen once; the top ten hold roughly 0.36%. Sequencing was performed on naive CD4+ T cells from PBMCs. The source of these receptors is a man aged 18 to 29 in good health. Some clones in this sample may be carry-over from other donors' samples. The CDR3 runs from the conserved cysteine through the conserved F or W. A D gene is named only where the DNA matches it firmly. Clone size is stated in some rows and not others, as once, few, many or a class when expanded.

v_call	d_call	clone_size	j_call	cdr3_nt	cdr3_aa
TRBV2	NA	NA	TRBJ1-4	TGTGCCAGCATTAGGTGGACTAATGAAAAACTGTTTTTT	CASIRWTNEKLFF
TRBV6-4	NA	NA	TRBJ2-7	TGTGCCAGCAGTGGTGGTCACAGGAGGGGTAACTACGAGCAGTACTTC	CASSGGHRRGNYEQYF
TRBV7-9	NA	NA	TRBJ2-7	TGTGCCAGCAGCTTAGCGAGGGGCACCTACGAGCAGTACTTC	CASSLARGTYEQYF
TRBV7-3	NA	NA	TRBJ2-7	TGTGCCAGCAGCCTAGACCCCTCTGGGGAGCAGTACTTC	CASSLDPSGEQYF
TRBV4-2	NA	NA	TRBJ1-3	TGTGCCAGCAGCCAAGAAGCGACCAGCCACTCTGGAAACACCATATATTTT	CASSQEATSHSGNTIYF
TRBV11-2	NA	few	TRBJ1-1	TGTGCCAGCAGCTTATTGAACACTGAAGCTTTCTTT	CASSLLNTEAFF
TRBV5-4	NA	once	TRBJ2-5	TGTGCCAGCAGCTTGGATGGGGGAAGTGAGACCCAGTACTTC	CASSLDGGSETQYF
TRBV6-5	TRBD1	NA	TRBJ1-2	TGTGCCAGCAGCCGGACAGGGGATTACTATGGCTACACCTTC	CASSRTGDYYGYTF
TRBV12-5	TRBD1	NA	TRBJ2-1	TGTGCTAGTGACTCGGGACAGAGCAACTACAATGAGCAGTTCTTC	CASDSGQSNYNEQFF
TRBV7-9	TRBD1	once	TRBJ1-3	TGTGCCAGCAGCTCGGACAGGGCTGGAAACACCATATATTTT	CASSSDRAGNTIYF
TRBV5-1	NA	NA	TRBJ2-7	TGCGCCAGCAGCTTGGAAGGGGGTGGGAGGATGAGCGAGCAGTACTTC	CASSLEGGGRMSEQYF
TRBV5-1	NA	NA	TRBJ1-2	TGCGCCAGCAGCCCTGACAGCAGGGCGGACTATGGCTACACCTTC	CASSPDSRADYGYTF
TRBV6-5	NA	NA	TRBJ1-5	TGTGCCAGCAGTTACGAGCAGGGTGATCAGCCCCAGCATTTT	CASSYEQGDQPQHF
TRBV7-2	TRBD1	once	TRBJ2-7	TGTGCCAGCAGCTTACCGGGACAGGGTGTTATTGGGCAGTACTTC	CASSLPGQGVIGQYF
TRBV28	TRBD1	NA	TRBJ2-7	TGTGCCACCAAAGAAGGGGACAGGGGGATAGCGGAGCTGTGGGAGCAGTACTTC	CATKEGDRGIAELWEQYF
TRBV11-3	NA	NA	TRBJ2-2	TGTGCCAGCAGCCCGACAGACGGCGGGGAGCTGTTTTTT	CASSPTDGGELFF
TRBV19	TRBD2	NA	TRBJ2-5	TGTGCCAGTAGTATAGGACTAGCGGGAGGGGGGGAGACCCAGTACTTC	CASSIGLAGGGETQYF
TRBV4-1	TRBD1	NA	TRBJ1-5	TGCGCCAGCAGCCAAATCGGGACAGGTTTTAGCAATCAGCCCCAGCATTTT	CASSQIGTGFSNQPQHF
TRBV5-1	TRBD1	NA	TRBJ2-4	TGCGCCAGCAGCCCGGGGACAGGGGCTGGCAAAAACATTCAGTACTTC	CASSPGTGAGKNIQYF
TRBV7-9	NA	NA	TRBJ2-7	TGTGCCAGCAGCGGAAGTCGGGGGACACCCGGGTTATGGTACTTC	CASSGSRGTPGLWYF
TRBV5-1	NA	NA	TRBJ2-1	TGCGCCAGCAGCTACGGGAGAAATGAGCAGTTCTTC	CASSYGRNEQFF
TRBV18	NA	few	TRBJ1-4	TGTGCCACAAAGGTGGTGGCTAATGAAAAACTGTTTTTT	CATKVVANEKLFF
TRBV9	TRBD2	NA	TRBJ2-1	TGTGCCAGCAGCGATCCGACTAGCGGGTCCCACAATGAGCAGTTCTTC	CASSDPTSGSHNEQFF
TRBV11-2	TRBD1	NA	TRBJ2-1	TGTGCCAGCAGCACGACAGGGGGAACCTACAATGAGCAGTTCTTC	CASSTTGGTYNEQFF
TRBV28	NA	NA	TRBJ1-1	TGTGCCAGCATAAAGGTTATGAACACTGAAGCTTTCTTT	CASIKVMNTEAFF
TRBV27	TRBD2	NA	TRBJ2-7	TGTGCCAGCAGTTTACTAGCGGGAGTGCCCCTAAGCTCCTACGAGCAGTACTTC	CASSLLAGVPLSSYEQYF
TRBV29-1	TRBD2	NA	TRBJ2-1	TGCAGCGTTGGGGGAGTAGCGGGAGGGATCAATGAGCAGTTCTTC	CSVGGVAGGINEQFF
TRBV7-3	NA	NA	TRBJ2-6	TGTGCCAGCAGCACATCAACAGGGTCTTCTGGGGCCAACGTCCTGACTTTC	CASSTSTGSSGANVLTF
TRBV5-4	TRBD2	NA	TRBJ2-3	TGTGCCAGCAGCCTAGCGGATAGCACAGATACGCAGTATTTT	CASSLADSTDTQYF
TRBV5-4	NA	NA	TRBJ1-2	TGTGCCAGCAGCTTGACTAGCGGGGATAATAGCTACACCTTC	CASSLTSGDNSYTF
TRBV11-2	NA	once	TRBJ2-7	TGTGCCAGCAGCTCATTCTACGAGCAGTACTTC	CASSSFYEQYF
TRBV7-9	NA	NA	TRBJ2-7	TGTGCCAGCAGCTTTTTGGGGAGCACGTACGACGAGCAGTACTTC	CASSFLGSTYDEQYF
TRBV5-1	NA	NA	TRBJ2-2	TGCGCCAGCAGCGCAGGGATGAACACCGGGGAGCTGTTTTTT	CASSAGMNTGELFF
TRBV28	NA	NA	TRBJ2-7	TGTGCCAGCAAACCCGGGCCGAGCGAGCAGTACTTC	CASKPGPSEQYF
TRBV21-1	NA	NA	TRBJ2-3	TGTGCCAGCATCCCACGGAGGGGGCATACCACAGATACGCAGTATTTT	CASIPRRGHTTDTQYF
TRBV30	NA	NA	TRBJ1-6	TGTGCCTGGAGTCCGGAGTATAATTCACCCCTCCACTTT	CAWSPEYNSPLHF
TRBV7-9	NA	NA	TRBJ2-4	TGTGCCAGCAGCTTAGGGGGGGACAGAAACATTCAGTACTTC	CASSLGGDRNIQYF
TRBV7-3	TRBD2	NA	TRBJ2-1	TGTGCCAGCAGCCCCCCGGGCGGGAGCATCAATGAGCAGTTCTTC	CASSPPGGSINEQFF
TRBV10-3	NA	NA	TRBJ2-7	TGTGCCATCAGTGAGTCGAACCCCGAGTACGGCTACGAGCAGTACTTC	CAISESNPEYGYEQYF
TRBV10-3	NA	NA	TRBJ1-3	TGTGCCATCAGTGCACAGTCCGTCTCTGGAAACACCATATATTTT	CAISAQSVSGNTIYF
TRBV6-5	NA	NA	TRBJ1-3	TGTGCCAGCAGCCCCAATTTCTCTGGAAACACCATATATTTT	CASSPNFSGNTIYF
TRBV5-1	NA	NA	TRBJ2-7	TGCGCCAGCAGCTTGGGGGGGACGTTATCCTACGAGCAGTACTTC	CASSLGGTLSYEQYF
TRBV28	NA	NA	TRBJ1-5	TGTGCCAGCAGTTTTCAGGGCAGGGACGCGCATTTT	CASSFQGRDAHF
TRBV19	NA	NA	TRBJ1-3	TGTGCCAGTAGTCCTCTAGGGGGGGACGCAAGGTGGAACTCTGGAAACACCATATATTTT	CASSPLGGDARWNSGNTIYF
TRBV7-8	TRBD1	NA	TRBJ2-5	TGTGCCAGCAGCTCTTGGACAGGGGTCCCCCAAGAGACCCAGTACTTC	CASSSWTGVPQETQYF